This TCR beta chain comes out of a study of blood T cell repertoires in COVID-19. Study summary: Sample material is recorded as cDNA or gDNA derived from T cells, B-cell-depleted T cells, or PBMCs.

Only in-frame clones appear in the TCRdb table, and some are missing; sequencing was by immunoSEQ multiplex PCR. Of 350,000 to 400,000 clones in the sample, more than 70% are singletons; the top ten hold less than 2.5%. Germline V gene data show CDR1 as SQVTM and CDR2 as ANQGSEA. Trimming took off 3 bases at V and 7 bases at J, with 11 bases between the two ends. The CDR3 has 12 amino acids. The clonotype comes from a middle-aged man in a cohort exposed to, infected with or recovered from COVID-19 (not recorded which). J is TRBJ2-3 and V is TRBV29-1; D not certain. Material for sequencing was PBMCs or T cells enriched from blood (not recorded which). The DNA for the CDR3 is TGCAGCGTTGATGTCAGTCCCAATACGCAGTATTTT. Translation: CSVDVSPNTQYF.